The rows below give T cell receptor beta chains drawn from one sample of a study of Ad26.COV2.S vaccination and SARS-CoV-2 variants. TCRdb keeps only in-frame clones here, not all; method: immunoSEQ multiplex PCR. This table has 400,000 to 450,000 clones, 80% to 95% appearing once. The input for sequencing was peripheral blood, taken in a trial of Ad26.COV2.S vaccine versus placebo. The receptors shown here come from a person between 18 and 60 years old who received the Ad26.COV2.S COVID-19 vaccine or a placebo. The CDR3 runs from the conserved cysteine through the conserved F or W. D genes are given only for firm matches. Clone size is stated in some rows and not others, as once, few, many or a class when expanded.

NA | NA | TRBJ2-7 | TRBV11-2 | TGTGCCAGCAGCCTTCGGGCAAACTCCTACGAGCAGTACTTC | CASSLRANSYEQYF
few | NA | TRBJ2-7 | TRBV11-2 | TGTGCCAGCAGCCTCGGACCCCACGAGCAGTACTTC | CASSLGPHEQYF
NA | NA | TRBJ2-1 | TRBV7-2 | TGTGCCAGCAGCTCCGGGGGAAGAGCATACAATGAGCAGTTCTTC | CASSSGGRAYNEQFF
NA | NA | TRBJ2-5 | TRBV14 | TGTGCCAGCAGCTACGGGACTCCCGACCGGGAGACCCAGTACTTC | CASSYGTPDRETQYF
NA | TRBD1 | TRBJ1-2 | TRBV6-1 | TGTGCCAGCAGTGAAGCGCGACAGGGGCCTTACTATGGCTACACCTTC | CASSEARQGPYYGYTF
once | NA | TRBJ2-3 | TRBV19 | TGTGCCAGTAGCCCGGGGTTGAGAGATACGCAGTATTTT | CASSPGLRDTQYF
NA | NA | TRBJ2-3 | TRBV18 | TGTGCCAGCTCCCCTTCCAACGAGATCCCAGATACGCAGTATTTT | CASSPSNEIPDTQYF
NA | NA | TRBJ2-2 | TRBV19 | TGTGCTACCCTATCCCCCTACTCTTGGGGCGGGGAGCTGTTTTTT | CATLSPYSWGGELFF
NA | NA | TRBJ2-5 | TRBV4-3 | TGCGCCAGCAGCCAAGGGTTAAAAGAGACCCAGTACTTC | CASSQGLKETQYF
NA | NA | TRBJ1-2 | TRBV6-6 | TGTGCCAGCAGTTACGACACCACCTACACCTTC | CASSYDTTYTF
NA | NA | TRBJ1-5 | TRBV6-5 | TGTGCCAGCAGGCCCCCCGGAGGGAATCAGCCCCAGCATTTT | CASRPPGGNQPQHF
NA | TRBD2 | TRBJ2-1 | TRBV6-2/TRBV6-3 | TGTGCCAGCAGTTTCCGCCGGGGGGGCGTGCAAGAGCAGTTCTTC | CASSFRRGGVQEQFF
NA | TRBD1 | TRBJ2-5 | TRBV5-5 | TGTGCCAGCAGCTCGACAGGGGGCGGGGAGACCCAGTACTTC | CASSSTGGGETQYF
NA | NA | TRBJ1-6 | TRBV18 | TGTGCCAGCTCACCATCCGCAAGCGCGAATAATTCACCCCTCCACTTT | CASSPSASANNSPLHF
NA | NA | TRBJ1-1 | TRBV6-2/TRBV6-3 | TGTGCCAGCAGCGACAGGTACTCCCCGAACACTGAAGCTTTCTTT | CASSDRYSPNTEAFF
NA | NA | TRBJ2-3 | TRBV9 | TGTGCCAGCAGCCCGGACTCCTCCACAGATACGCAGTATTTT | CASSPDSSTDTQYF
NA | NA | TRBJ1-2 | TRBV5-1 | TGCGCCAGCAGCTTGGCCGGTAACTATGGCTACACCTTC | CASSLAGNYGYTF
NA | NA | TRBJ2-6 | TRBV7-2 | TGTGCCAGCAGCTTAGTGGGACCGGGGACTGGGGGGGCCAACGTCCTGACTTTC | CASSLVGPGTGGANVLTF
NA | NA | TRBJ2-3 | TRBV7-2 | TGTGCCAGCAGCCAGGATGATACGCAGTATTTT | CASSQDDTQYF
NA | TRBD1 | TRBJ2-1 | TRBV5-6 | TGTGCCAGCAGCCCGGCAGGGGGCTACAATGAGCAGTTCTTC | CASSPAGGYNEQFF
NA | NA | TRBJ1-1 | TRBV3-1/TRBV3-2 | TGTGCCAGCAGCCAATTCCTCGACAGAATCACTGAAGCTTTCTTT | CASSQFLDRITEAFF
NA | NA | TRBJ2-7 | TRBV6-5 | TGTGCCAGCGGACCGTCGGACAGACCCTACGAGCAGTACTTC | CASGPSDRPYEQYF
NA | NA | TRBJ2-3 | TRBV27 | TGTGCCAGCAGTTTACTGGCCCTCAAAAGCACAGATACGCAGTATTTT | CASSLLALKSTDTQYF
NA | NA | TRBJ2-7 | TRBV21-1 | TGTGCCAGCAGCGGGACAGGGGGCGAGAACGAGCAGTACTTC | CASSGTGGENEQYF
NA | NA | TRBJ2-2 | TRBV30 | TGTGCCTGGGCCCAGGGGGGCACCAACACCGGGGAGCTGTTTTTT | CAWAQGGTNTGELFF
NA | NA | TRBJ1-1 | TRBV19 | TGTGCCAGTACCATAACAGCGAACACTGAAGCTTTCTTT | CASTITANTEAFF
NA | TRBD1 | TRBJ1-3 | TRBV11-2 | TGTGCCAGCAGCTCGGACAGGGGAACTGGAAACACCATATATTTT | CASSSDRGTGNTIYF
NA | NA | TRBJ2-5 | TRBV2 | TGTGCCTTGTTAAGTCCGGAGACCCAGTACTTC | CALLSPETQYF
NA | NA | TRBJ2-2 | TRBV6-2/TRBV6-3 | TGTGCCAGCAGTTCTCGCCTTAACACCGGGGAGCTGTTTTTT | CASSSRLNTGELFF
NA | NA | TRBJ1-4 | TRBV4-1 | TGCGCCAGCAGCCAAGATGGCTCACCGGGGCCTAATGAAAAACTGTTTTTT | CASSQDGSPGPNEKLFF
NA | NA | TRBJ2-7 | TRBV5-4 | TGTGCCAGCAGCTTGGACAGGGGACTTTACGAGCAGTACTTC | CASSLDRGLYEQYF
NA | NA | TRBJ1-4 | TRBV15 | TGTGCCACCAGCAGAGACCCCATTCGCGGGGGGGCTAATGAAAAACTGTTTTTT | CATSRDPIRGGANEKLFF
NA | TRBD2 | TRBJ2-1 | TRBV14 | TGTGCCAGCAGCCACGTAAAGACTAGCGGGGCCTACAATGAGCAGTTCTTC | CASSHVKTSGAYNEQFF
NA | TRBD1 | TRBJ2-1 | TRBV3-1/TRBV3-2 | TGTGCCAGCAGCCCCCCGGACAGGGCCTACAATGAGCAGTTCTTC | CASSPPDRAYNEQFF
NA | NA | TRBJ2-7 | TRBV29-1 | TGCAGCGTTGAACTTCGTGGGAACCGAGCCTACGAGCAGTACTTC | CSVELRGNRAYEQYF
NA | NA | TRBJ2-7 | TRBV11-3 | TGTGCCAGCAGCTTTGTTAAGCAGAGGGGAAAAGCCTACGAGCAGTACTTC | CASSFVKQRGKAYEQYF
NA | NA | TRBJ2-1 | TRBV6-5 | TGTGCCAGCAGTTATCGGTACAATGAGCAGTTCTTC | CASSYRYNEQFF
NA | TRBD1 | TRBJ1-2 | TRBV28 | TGTGCCAGCAGTTTTAGGGACAGGGGCGGCTACACCTTC | CASSFRDRGGYTF
NA | NA | TRBJ1-3 | TRBV30 | TGTGCCTGGAGTATCGGACAATCTGGAAACACCATATATTTT | CAWSIGQSGNTIYF
NA | NA | TRBJ1-1 | TRBV6-4 | TGTGCCAGCACAGGGGAACCTCTGCGCACTGAAGCTTTCTTT | CASTGEPLRTEAFF
NA | NA | TRBJ2-3 | TRBV15 | TGTGCCACCAGCAGAGAAGGAGGTGGAAGCACAGATACGCAGTATTTT | CATSREGGGSTDTQYF
NA | NA | TRBJ2-7 | TRBV2 | TGTGCCAGCAGTGAGTTCAGGGGATACGAGCAGTACTTC | CASSEFRGYEQYF
NA | NA | TRBJ2-3 | TRBV9 | TGTGCCAGCAGCCCCAGAGGTCGCACAGATACGCAGTATTTT | CASSPRGRTDTQYF
NA | NA | TRBJ1-4 | TRBV19 | TGTGCCAGTAGTAAGGGGGGTTTTGAAAAACTGTTTTTT | CASSKGGFEKLFF
NA | NA | TRBJ2-7 | TRBV18 | TGTGCCAGCTCACCAGTTTCCTACGAGCAGTACTTC | CASSPVSYEQYF
NA | TRBD1 | TRBJ2-7 | TRBV24-1 | TGTGCCACCAGTGATTTCACAGGGGGCGGGGGCACCGACGAGCAGTACTTC | CATSDFTGGGGTDEQYF
once | TRBD2 | TRBJ2-5 | TRBV7-8 | TGTGCCAGCATCCCGGGACTAACTAAAGAGACCCAGTACTTC | CASIPGLTKETQYF
NA | NA | TRBJ1-2 | TRBV19 | TGTGCCAGTAGGGAAAGCTATGGCTACACCTTC | CASRESYGYTF
NA | NA | TRBJ1-1 | TRBV5-6 | TGTGCCAGCAGCCCGGAGGGGCGGACCACTGAAGCTTTCTTT | CASSPEGRTTEAFF
NA | NA | TRBJ1-1 | TRBV10-2 | TGCGCCAGCAGTGAGTGGGCCGGTCGGACAGAAGCTTTCTTT | CASSEWAGRTEAFF
NA | NA | TRBJ2-3 | TRBV27 | TGTGCCAGCAGTTTATCCCCAGGTTTGCTCGGAGATACGCAGTATTTT | CASSLSPGLLGDTQYF
NA | TRBD1 | TRBJ1-4 | TRBV5-4 | TGTGCCAGCAGCCGCCGGGACAGTAATGAAAAACTGTTTTTT | CASSRRDSNEKLFF
NA | TRBD1 | TRBJ1-2 | TRBV7-8 | TGTGCCAGCAGCCCGAAAAACCTGGACAGGGGATTATATGGCTACACCTTC | CASSPKNLDRGLYGYTF
NA | TRBD1 | TRBJ1-3 | TRBV18 | TGTGCCAGCTCACCTGGACAGGTCGGAAACACCATATATTTT | CASSPGQVGNTIYF
NA | NA | TRBJ2-7 | TRBV27 | TGTGCCAGCAGTTTATCTACAGGAGGGCCCTACGAGCAGTACTTC | CASSLSTGGPYEQYF
NA | NA | TRBJ2-1 | TRBV15 | TGTGCCACCAGCGATCCCCCGGGGGAGCAGTTCTTC | CATSDPPGEQFF